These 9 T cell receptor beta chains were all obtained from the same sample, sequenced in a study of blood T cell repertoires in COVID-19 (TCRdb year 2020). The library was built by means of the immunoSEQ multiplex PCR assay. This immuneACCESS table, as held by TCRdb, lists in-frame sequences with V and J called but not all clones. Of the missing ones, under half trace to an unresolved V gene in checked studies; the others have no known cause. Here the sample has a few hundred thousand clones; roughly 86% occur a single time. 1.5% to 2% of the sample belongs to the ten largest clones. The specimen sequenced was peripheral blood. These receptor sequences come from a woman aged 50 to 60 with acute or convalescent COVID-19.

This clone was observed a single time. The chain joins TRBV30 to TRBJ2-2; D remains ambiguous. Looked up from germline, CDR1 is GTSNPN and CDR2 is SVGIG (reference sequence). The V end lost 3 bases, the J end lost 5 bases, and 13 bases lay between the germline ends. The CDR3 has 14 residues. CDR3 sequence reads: CAWRHKLRTGELFF. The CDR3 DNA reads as TGTGCCTGGAGGCATAAACTAAGGACCGGGGAGCTGTTTTTT.

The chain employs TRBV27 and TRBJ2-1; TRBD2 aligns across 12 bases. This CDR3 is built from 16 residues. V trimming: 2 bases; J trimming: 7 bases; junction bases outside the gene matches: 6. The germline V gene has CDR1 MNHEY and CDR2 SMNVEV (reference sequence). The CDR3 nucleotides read TGTGCCAGCAGTTTAGCCCCCGGACTAGCGGGAAATGAGCAGTTCTTC. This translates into CASSLAPGLAGNEQFF.

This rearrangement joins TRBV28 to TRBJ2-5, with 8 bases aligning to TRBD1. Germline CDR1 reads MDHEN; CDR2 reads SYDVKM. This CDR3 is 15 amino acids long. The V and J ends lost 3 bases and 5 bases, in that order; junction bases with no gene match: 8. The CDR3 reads CASSLSRGQFETQYF. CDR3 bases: TGTGCCAGCAGTTTGTCCAGGGGGCAGTTCGAGACCCAGTACTTC.

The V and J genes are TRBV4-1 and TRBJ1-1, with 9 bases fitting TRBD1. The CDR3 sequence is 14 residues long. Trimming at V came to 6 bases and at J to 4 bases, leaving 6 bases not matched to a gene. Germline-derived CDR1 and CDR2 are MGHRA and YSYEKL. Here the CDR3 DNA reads TGCGCCAGCAGGTACAGGGGGCGCGTCACTGAAGCTTTCTTT. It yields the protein CASRYRGRVTEAFF.

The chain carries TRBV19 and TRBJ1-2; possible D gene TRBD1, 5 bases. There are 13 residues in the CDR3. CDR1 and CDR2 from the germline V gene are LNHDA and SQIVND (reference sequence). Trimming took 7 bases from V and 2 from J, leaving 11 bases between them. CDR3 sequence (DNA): TGTGCCAGTACGGGGGTCCGAAACTATGGCTACACCTTC. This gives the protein CASTGVRNYGYTF. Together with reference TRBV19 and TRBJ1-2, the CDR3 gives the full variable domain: DGGITQSPKYLFRKEGQNVTLSCEQNLNHDAMYWYRQDPGQGLRLIYYSQIVNDFQKGDIAEGYSVSREKKESFPLTVTSAQKNPTAFYLCASTGVRNYGYTFGSGTRLTVV.

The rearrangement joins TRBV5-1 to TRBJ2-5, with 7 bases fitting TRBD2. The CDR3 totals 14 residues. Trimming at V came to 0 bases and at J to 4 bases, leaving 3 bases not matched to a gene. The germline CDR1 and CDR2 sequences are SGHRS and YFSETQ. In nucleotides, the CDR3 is TGCGCCAGCAGCTTGGGGACTAGTCGAGAGACCCAGTACTTC. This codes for CASSLGTSRETQYF. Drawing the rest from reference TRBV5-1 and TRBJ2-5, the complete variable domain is KAGVTQTPRYLIKTRGQQVTLSCSPISGHRSVSWYQQTPGQGLQFLFEYFSETQRNKGNFPGRFSGRQFSNSRSEMNVSTLELGDSALYLCASSLGTSRETQYFGPGTRLLVL.

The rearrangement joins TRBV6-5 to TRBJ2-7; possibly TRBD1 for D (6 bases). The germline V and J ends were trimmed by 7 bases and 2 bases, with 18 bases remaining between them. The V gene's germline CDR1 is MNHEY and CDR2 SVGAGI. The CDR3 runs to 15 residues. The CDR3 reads CASNLVWDTTYEQYF. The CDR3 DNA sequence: TGTGCCAGCAACTTAGTATGGGACACCACCTACGAGCAGTACTTC.

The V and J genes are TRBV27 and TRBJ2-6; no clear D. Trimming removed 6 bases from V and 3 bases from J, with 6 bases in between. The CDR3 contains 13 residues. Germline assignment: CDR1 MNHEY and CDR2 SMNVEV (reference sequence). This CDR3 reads CASRAGGANVLTF. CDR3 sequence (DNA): TGTGCCAGCAGGGCAGGTGGGGCCAACGTCCTGACTTTC.

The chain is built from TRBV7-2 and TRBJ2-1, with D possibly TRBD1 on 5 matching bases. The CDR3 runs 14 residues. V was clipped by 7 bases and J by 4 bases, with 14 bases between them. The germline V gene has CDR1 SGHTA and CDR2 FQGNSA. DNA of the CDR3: TGTGCCAGCACCGGGCAGGGCGGATACAATGAGCAGTTCTTC. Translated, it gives CASTGQGGYNEQFF.